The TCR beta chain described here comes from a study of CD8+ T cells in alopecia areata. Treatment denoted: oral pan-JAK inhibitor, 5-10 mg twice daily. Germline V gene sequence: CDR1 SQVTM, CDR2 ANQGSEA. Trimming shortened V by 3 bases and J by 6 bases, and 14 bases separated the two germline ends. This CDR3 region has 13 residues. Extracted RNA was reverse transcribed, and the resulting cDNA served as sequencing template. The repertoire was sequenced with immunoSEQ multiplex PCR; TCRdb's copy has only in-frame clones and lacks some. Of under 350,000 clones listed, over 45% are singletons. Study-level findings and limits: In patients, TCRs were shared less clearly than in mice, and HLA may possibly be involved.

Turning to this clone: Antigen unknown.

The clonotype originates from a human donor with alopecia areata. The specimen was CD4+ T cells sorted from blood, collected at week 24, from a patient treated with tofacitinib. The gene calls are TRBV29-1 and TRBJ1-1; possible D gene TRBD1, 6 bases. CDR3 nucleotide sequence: TGCAGCGTTGACCGCACAGGGTTCGCTGAAGCTTTCTTT. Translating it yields CSVDRTGFAEAFF.